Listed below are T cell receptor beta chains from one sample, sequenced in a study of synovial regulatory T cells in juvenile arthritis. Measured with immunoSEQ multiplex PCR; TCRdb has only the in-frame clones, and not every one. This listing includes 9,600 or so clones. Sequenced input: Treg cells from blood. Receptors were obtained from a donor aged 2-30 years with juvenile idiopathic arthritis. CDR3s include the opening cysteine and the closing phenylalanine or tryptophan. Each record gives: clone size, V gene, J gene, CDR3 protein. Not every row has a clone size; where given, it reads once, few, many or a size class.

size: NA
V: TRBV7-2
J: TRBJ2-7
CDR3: CASSLEGAYEQYF

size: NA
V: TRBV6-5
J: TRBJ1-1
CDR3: CASSYFGVTNTEAFF

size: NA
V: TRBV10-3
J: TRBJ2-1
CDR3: CAMRSLGGPNEQFF

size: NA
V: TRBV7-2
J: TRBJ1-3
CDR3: CASSGPGGYGNTIYF

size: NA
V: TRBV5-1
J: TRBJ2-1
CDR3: CASSLGSLAAYNEQFF

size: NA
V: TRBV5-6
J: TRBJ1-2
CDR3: CASSTYRFGYTF

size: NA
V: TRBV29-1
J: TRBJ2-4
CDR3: CSVGEAPSLGRAKNIQYF

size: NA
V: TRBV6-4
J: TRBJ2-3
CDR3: CASSDQGTQYF

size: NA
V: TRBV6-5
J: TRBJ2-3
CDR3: CASSRQGTQYF

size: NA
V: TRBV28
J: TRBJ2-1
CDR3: CASSLYSEQFF

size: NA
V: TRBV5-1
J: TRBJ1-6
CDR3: CASQDSAGISPLHF

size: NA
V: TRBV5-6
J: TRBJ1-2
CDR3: CASSPMGQGSYTF

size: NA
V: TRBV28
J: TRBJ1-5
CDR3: CASSGGSTSNQPQHF

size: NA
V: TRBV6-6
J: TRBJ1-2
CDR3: CASSYSNRGGDGYTF

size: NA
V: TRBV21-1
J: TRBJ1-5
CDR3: CASSKPFGQGSLYSNQPQHF

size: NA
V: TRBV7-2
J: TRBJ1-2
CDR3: CASRRREEYGYTF

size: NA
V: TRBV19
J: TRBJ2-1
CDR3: CASGYNEQFF

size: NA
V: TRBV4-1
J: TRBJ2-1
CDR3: CASSLRLAGLINEQFF

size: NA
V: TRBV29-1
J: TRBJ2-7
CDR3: CSVGSGRGPVEQYF

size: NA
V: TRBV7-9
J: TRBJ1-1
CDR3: CASSLTPFF

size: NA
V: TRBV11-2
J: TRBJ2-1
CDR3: CASSPDLTEQFF

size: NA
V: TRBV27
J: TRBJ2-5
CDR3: CASSLWETQYF

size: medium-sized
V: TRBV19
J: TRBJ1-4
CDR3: CATLGTTNEKLFF

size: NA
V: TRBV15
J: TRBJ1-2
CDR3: CATSRGGTGAYGYTF

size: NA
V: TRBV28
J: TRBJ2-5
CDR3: CASSPRETQYF

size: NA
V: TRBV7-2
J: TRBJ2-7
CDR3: CASSFRDRFFEQYF

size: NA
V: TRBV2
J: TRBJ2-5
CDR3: CASSERTGVMAQYF

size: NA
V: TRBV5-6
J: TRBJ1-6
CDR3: CASRLRRSPLHF

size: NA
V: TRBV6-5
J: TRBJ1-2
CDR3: CASRKEGPNYGYTF

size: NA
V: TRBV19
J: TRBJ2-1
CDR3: CATTKGGLAMVRQFF

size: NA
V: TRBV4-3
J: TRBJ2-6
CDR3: CASSRGAGADSGANVLTF

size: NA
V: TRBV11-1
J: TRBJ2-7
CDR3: CASSFSRDLLAEQYF

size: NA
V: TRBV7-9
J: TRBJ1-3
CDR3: CASSLAQGGSGNTIYF

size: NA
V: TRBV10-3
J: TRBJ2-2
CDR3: CATLVRASGTGELFF

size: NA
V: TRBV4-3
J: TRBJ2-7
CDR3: CASSYRVAHEQYF

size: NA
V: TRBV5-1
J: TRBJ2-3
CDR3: CASSSPSSARLDTQYF

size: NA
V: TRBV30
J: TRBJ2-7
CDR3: CAWNRGQANEQYF

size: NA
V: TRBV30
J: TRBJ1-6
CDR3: CAWSGGNSPLHF

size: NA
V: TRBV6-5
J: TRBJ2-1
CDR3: CASSYSASGTNEQFF

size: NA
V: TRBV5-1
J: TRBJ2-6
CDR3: CASSLQGPGANVLTF

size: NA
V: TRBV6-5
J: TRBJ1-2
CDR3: CASSAQGYGYTF

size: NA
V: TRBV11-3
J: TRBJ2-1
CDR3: CASSKRGPRDEQFF

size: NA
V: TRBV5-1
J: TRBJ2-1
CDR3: CASSLAGGPGNEQFF

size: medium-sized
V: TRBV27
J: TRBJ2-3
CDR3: CASSYGDTQYF

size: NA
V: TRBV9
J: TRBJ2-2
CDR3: CASSVHGTDPNTGELFF

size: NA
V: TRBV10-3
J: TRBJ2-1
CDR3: CAMGSGIGAGDEQFF

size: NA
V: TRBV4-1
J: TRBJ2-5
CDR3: CASSLGQGLVIGETQYF

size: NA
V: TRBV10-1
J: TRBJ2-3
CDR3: CASSDSLRGTDTQYF

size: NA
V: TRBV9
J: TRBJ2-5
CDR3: CASIVPPRGAEETQYF